The 25 T cell receptor beta chains given below trace back to one sample, sequenced in a study of T-cell reconstitution after alpha-beta-depleted transplantation in children. Unique molecular identifiers were used to barcode this TCRbeta library. TCRdb independently ran MiXCR on the PCR reads; one entry per CDR3 protein. This sample has hundreds of thousands of distinct CDR3 sequences, with 16% found just once. The specimen was PBMCs from the stem cell graft donor, collected from the stem cell graft. Every receptor here comes from a human donor who donated a stem cell graft to a child with acute myeloid leukemia.

This clonotype has just a few counts. The rearrangement links TRBV7-2 to TRBJ1-3; TRBD1 is a possible D gene (5 bases). This CDR3 has 15 residues. Trimming left V 4 bases short and J 0 bases short, with 10 bases between. The V gene's germline CDR1 is SGHTA and CDR2 FQGNSA. The DNA of the CDR3 is TGTGCCAGCAGCTCACAGGTCCTCTCTGGAAACACCATATATTTT. Its protein product is CASSSQVLSGNTIYF.

The chain carries TRBV5-1 and TRBJ2-7; TRBD1 matches 8 bases. This CDR3 region has 17 residues. V was clipped by 4 bases and J by 3 bases; unmatched bases: 15. Per the germline V gene, CDR1 is SGHRS and CDR2 is YFSETQ. The CDR3 nucleotides read TGCGCCAGCAGCATTGGGCGGGACAGGTATGTCAACTACGAGCAGTACTTC. Its protein is CASSIGRDRYVNYEQYF.

This clonotype occurred a few times. This chain uses TRBV20-1 with TRBJ1-1; D call uncertain. The CDR3 has 13 amino acids. The V end lost 2 bases, the J end lost 4 bases, and 11 bases lay between the germline ends. Per the germline V gene, CDR1 is DFQATT and CDR2 is SNEGSKA (reference sequence). In DNA form, the CDR3 reads TGCAGTGCTAGATATGCGGCGAGCACTGAAGCTTTCTTT. Amino acids: CSARYAASTEAFF.

There are many counts of this clonotype. The J gene is TRBJ2-3, the V gene TRBV24-1, with a weak D call TRBD1 (6 bases). V gave up 1 base and J gave up 0 bases, with 10 bases separating them. The CDR3 has 16 residues. Germline values: CDR1 KGHDR, CDR2 SFDVKD. In nucleotides, the CDR3 is TGTGCCACCAGTGATTTAGGGGGATCTAGCACAGATACGCAGTATTTT. Protein product: CATSDLGGSSTDTQYF.

The chain recombines TRBV27 with TRBJ1-2; no reliable D call. This CDR3 contains 18 residues. Trimming pared 0 bases from V and 4 bases from J, leaving 21 bases between. Looked up from germline, CDR1 is MNHEY and CDR2 is SMNVEV (reference sequence). The CDR3 here is CASSLSPLTNSFPYGYTF. Here the CDR3 DNA reads TGTGCCAGCAGTTTATCCCCTCTTACGAACTCGTTTCCCTATGGCTACACCTTC.

This clonotype showed up many times. The chain has TRBV20-1 and TRBJ2-3, with TRBD2 identical over 14 bases. The germline CDR1 and CDR2 sequences are DFQATT and SNEGSKA (reference sequence). The CDR3 is 17 residues long. Unmatched junction bases numbered 5, after V lost 1 base and J lost 2 bases. The CDR3 DNA is TGCAGTGCTAGAGGGACTAGCGGGGGGCCCTCCACAGATACGCAGTATTTT. It codes for CSARGTSGGPSTDTQYF.

The sample holds a few counts of this clonotype. The genes are TRBV11-2 and TRBJ2-2; D remains unclear. Trimming stripped 7 bases from V and 5 bases from J, with 8 bases between. The CDR3 extends over 12 amino acids. CDR1 and CDR2 from the germline V gene are SGHAT and FQNNGV. The CDR3 DNA reads TGTGCCAGCACCCCTGGTACCGGGGAGCTGTTTTTT. Encoded protein: CASTPGTGELFF.

In its sample, this clonotype was seen many times. The gene calls are TRBV6-1 and TRBJ2-1; TRBD2 might be the D (7 bases). Germline V CDR1 and CDR2: MNHNS, SASEGT. The CDR3 runs to 14 residues. The germline V and J ends were trimmed by 6 bases and 2 bases, with 11 bases remaining between them. The CDR3 loop is CASRRGQTYNEQFF. DNA of the CDR3: TGTGCCAGCAGGCGGGGGCAAACCTACAATGAGCAGTTCTTC.

This clonotype was seen ten or more times. V gene TRBV30 combines with J gene TRBJ1-2; D unresolved. CDR3 size: 12 residues. Trimming cost V 5 bases and J 3 bases, with 10 bases left between them. Germline V CDR1 and CDR2: GTSNPN, SVGIG (reference sequence). The CDR3 DNA reads as TGTGCCTGGGGAGGGCCCGACTATGGCTACACCTTC. It encodes CAWGGPDYGYTF.

This clonotype was counted a few times. The chain joins TRBV12-3 or TRBV12-4 to TRBJ1-1; D is undetermined. Trimming removed 10 bases from V and 0 bases from J, with 6 bases in between. The CDR3 sequence is 11 residues long. The CDR3 DNA is TGTGCCACCCGGCTGAACACTGAAGCTTTCTTT. It yields the protein CATRLNTEAFF.

This clonotype was detected ten times or more. The V and J genes are TRBV20-1 and TRBJ2-1; 9 bases map to TRBD1. The CDR3 runs 16 residues. Germline V CDR1 and CDR2: DFQATT, SNEGSKA (reference sequence). V trimming: 3 bases; J trimming: 6 bases; junction bases outside the gene matches: 12. The CDR3 here is CSARFGAGQGRNEQFF. CDR3 nucleotide sequence: TGCAGTGCTAGGTTCGGCGCGGGACAGGGCCGCAATGAGCAGTTCTTC.

This clonotype has just a few counts. The chain employs TRBV2 and TRBJ1-5; D gene unclear. Per the germline V gene, CDR1 is SNHLY and CDR2 is FYNNEI. V dropped 2 bases and J dropped 1 base, with 12 bases sitting between them. The CDR3 has 16 residues. The CDR3 DNA follows: TGTGCCAGCAGTGAAAAAGGGTACCTAAGCAATCAGCCCCAGCATTTT. Encoded protein: CASSEKGYLSNQPQHF.

In this sample, this clonotype turned up many times. This rearrangement joins TRBV27 to TRBJ2-2; D may be TRBD2 (6 bases). The CDR3 consists of 13 residues. The germline V and J ends were trimmed by 8 bases and 5 bases, with 12 bases remaining between them. Germline loops: CDR1 MNHEY, CDR2 SMNVEV (reference sequence). For the CDR3, the DNA is TGTGCCAGCCGATTTGGGGGGACCGGGGAGCTGTTTTTT. Protein product: CASRFGGTGELFF.

This clonotype was seen many times. The chain recombines TRBV29-1 with TRBJ1-5; no reliable D call. V dropped 5 bases and J dropped 2 bases, with 16 bases sitting between them. The CDR3 contains 15 residues. CDR1 and CDR2 from the germline V gene are SQVTM and ANQGSEA. CDR3 in amino acids: CSVTQAGGRNQPQHF. CDR3 sequence (DNA): TGCAGCGTTACCCAGGCGGGCGGGCGCAATCAGCCCCAGCATTTT.

The V gene is TRBV28, the J gene TRBJ1-2, with D uncertain. This CDR3 contains 14 residues. The V gene's germline CDR1 is MDHEN and CDR2 SYDVKM. Between the trimmed V and J ends, which lost 3 bases and 8 bases, there was a span of 16 bases. As DNA, the CDR3 is TGTGCCAGCAGTTTCCTAATGACGTCTGGGGGCTACACCTTC. Translating it yields CASSFLMTSGGYTF.

There are a few counts of this clonotype. This rearrangement joins TRBV20-1 to TRBJ2-2, with a tentative D call TRBD1 (6 bases). The length of the CDR3 is 14 residues. Germline V gene data show CDR1 as DFQATT and CDR2 as SNEGSKA (reference sequence). The V end lost 5 bases, the J end lost 4 bases, and 14 bases lay between the germline ends. The DNA for the CDR3 is TGCAGTGCTCCTCGGACAGAGAGCACCGGGGAGCTGTTTTTT. Translation: CSAPRTESTGELFF.

In its sample, this clonotype was seen many times. The V and J genes are TRBV5-5 and TRBJ2-1; 8 bases line up with TRBD2. This CDR3 spans 15 amino acids. Germline V gene lookup returns CDR1 SGHKS and CDR2 YYEKEE (reference sequence). V shed 3 bases and J 4 bases; nucleotides not matched to a gene: 6. The DNA of the CDR3 is TGTGCCAGCAGCTCCTCGGGGGGGCTATACAATGAGCAGTTCTTC. It specifies CASSSSGGLYNEQFF.

This clonotype occurred many times. The V gene is TRBV20-1, the J gene TRBJ2-1; TRBD2 is a possible D gene (5 bases). The CDR3 is 13 residues long. V gave up 6 bases and J gave up 6 bases, with 15 bases separating them. Looked up from germline, CDR1 is DFQATT and CDR2 is SNEGSKA (reference sequence). The CDR3 is CSARAGSANEQFF. DNA of the CDR3: TGCAGTGCGCGGGCAGGATCCGCCAATGAGCAGTTCTTC.

This clonotype has ten or more counts. This chain connects TRBV20-1 to TRBJ1-5; possibly TRBD1 for D (6 bases). V gave up 5 bases and J gave up 3 bases, with 14 bases separating them. The CDR3 extends over 14 amino acids. Germline values: CDR1 DFQATT, CDR2 SNEGSKA (reference sequence). This CDR3 is CSALDRRLNQPQHF. CDR3 coding DNA: TGCAGTGCTTTAGACAGGCGACTCAATCAGCCCCAGCATTTT.

Regarding this clonotype: Germline is not matched at one junction end, which may reflect a read error. This chain connects TRBV7-9 to TRBJ2-3; 11 nucleotides agree with TRBD2. The CDR3 has 15 residues. The V gene's germline CDR1 is SEHNR and CDR2 FQNEAQ (reference sequence). This CDR3 is CASSVAGGITDTQYF. CDR3 bases: TGTGCCAGCAGCGTAGCGGGGGGGATCACAGATACGCAGTATTTT.

This clonotype was recorded at least ten times. The CDR3, as DNA: TGTGCCAGCAGCTTAGCCGGGACTAGCACAGATACGCAGTATTTT. Protein product: CASSLAGTSTDTQYF. The V gene is TRBV7-2, the J gene TRBJ2-3; a weak D match, TRBD2 (6 bases). The CDR3 contains 15 residues. V was shortened by 0 bases and J by 0 bases, with 7 bases between the two germline ends. The germline V gene has CDR1 SGHTA and CDR2 FQGNSA.

In its sample, this clonotype was seen a few times. A read error may account for a junction end that differs from germline. The J gene is TRBJ1-3, the V gene TRBV20-1; 9 nucleotides align to TRBD1. CDR1 is DFQATT and CDR2 is SNEGSKA in the germline V gene (reference sequence). The CDR3 length is 14 residues. The CDR3 is CSARDPGQGTTIYF. The CDR3 DNA reads as TGCAGTGCTAGAGATCCGGGACAGGGAACCACCATATATTTT.

This clonotype appeared many times. The chain is built from TRBV29-1 and TRBJ1-5; D possibly corresponds to TRBD1 (5 bases). CDR3 length: 14 amino acids. Germline CDR1 and CDR2: SQVTM and ANQGSEA. V gave up 7 bases and J gave up 3 bases, with 16 bases separating them. This chain's CDR3 is CSGSGTDYNQPQHF. The CDR3 coding sequence is TGCAGCGGTTCCGGGACGGATTACAATCAGCCCCAGCATTTT.

This clonotype was seen a few times. J is TRBJ2-2 and V is TRBV20-1; 8 nucleotides line up with TRBD1. CDR1 DFQATT and CDR2 SNEGSKA come from the germline V gene (reference sequence). After removal of 4 bases from V and 0 bases from J, the junction contained 7 bases not matched to a gene. CDR3 length equals 16 residues. The DNA for the CDR3 is TGCAGTGCTACCTCTCCGGACAGGGCGAACACCGGGGAGCTGTTTTTT. As protein: CSATSPDRANTGELFF.

The CDR3 region is CAISESGSYEQYV. The CDR3 DNA is TGTGCCATCAGTGAGTCGGGGTCCTACGAGCAGTACGTC. This chain connects TRBV10-3 to TRBJ2-7, with D uncertain. CDR1 is ENHRY, CDR2 SYGVKD, per germline. V lost 0 bases and J lost 1, with 4 bases in between. There are 13 residues in the CDR3.